The entry that follows covers one T cell receptor (beta chain) sequence. Antigen unknown. The record originates from a study of shared clonotypes between healthy human individuals. Findings of the study overall: A handful of donors shared around 5% of their naive CD4 clonotypes. Sampling covered blood only; tissue repertoires likely differ. Against clonotypes common to all four donors, non-shared ones had lower generation probabilities.

Positively selected for CCR7, the CD45RO-negative cells used as naive CD8 cells excluded terminally differentiated effector memory CD45RA+ cells. CDR1 is LNHNV and CDR2 is YYDKDF in the germline V gene (reference sequence). Trimming cost V 1 base and J 7 bases, with 14 bases left between them. CDR3 size: 14 residues. Assay: immunoSEQ multiplex PCR; the TCRdb copy retains only in-frame clones and omits some. This table holds 600,000 or so clones, 85% to 95% found once. The chain is built from TRBV15 and TRBJ2-7; D ambiguous. Sequencing was performed on naive CD8+ T cells sorted from blood. This TCR came from a woman aged 25-40 years in good health. In DNA form, the CDR3 reads TGTGCCACCAGCAGAGGGACGGACCGAAAGGAGCAGTACTTC. Translated: CATSRGTDRKEQYF.